This T cell receptor (beta chain) was sequenced for a study of T cell responses to AZD1222 COVID-19 vaccine. Overall study: Pooling of second doses given at about 4 or about 12 weeks was done. Whole-study results and caveats: The donor group comprised mostly white British people and more females; the analysis possibly underestimated clonal diversity. Recipients of two AZD1222 doses showed rising Spike-specific TCR breadth and depth.

The V end was cut by 0 bases, the J end by 4 bases, with 6 bases between. From germline, CDR1 is SGHDN and CDR2 FVKESK. There are 13 residues in the CDR3. Clones were sequenced by immunoSEQ multiplex PCR, and TCRdb holds only the in-frame ones, with some missing. Of about 120,000 clones in the sample, approximately 90% are singletons; the top ten hold 13% to 15%. Of note for this clone: Antigen: not known.

Source: peripheral blood, taken on day 0 of AZD1222 vaccination. The chain recombines TRBV14 with TRBJ1-1; D gene unclear. This TCR derives from an adult in good health. This chain's CDR3 is CASSQDWSTEAFF. The CDR3 DNA follows: TGTGCCAGCAGCCAAGATTGGTCCACTGAAGCTTTCTTT.